This is a list of T cell receptor beta chains from one sample in a study of cytomegalovirus exposure and HLA in healthy donors. Profiling relied on immunoSEQ multiplex PCR, and the TCRdb table lists in-frame clones only, not all of them. In the table there are 130,000 to 150,000 clones, about four fifths of which are singletons. The sequenced sample was PBMCs. These receptors originate from a man aged 40-49 years in good health and CMV-seronegative. Each CDR3 is given with its conserved first and last residue. A D gene is named only where the DNA matches it firmly. Expanded clones get a size class; other rows say once, few or many, or leave the size out.

clone_size	d_call	v_call	j_call	cdr3_aa	cdr3_nt
.	TRBD2	TRBV6-4	TRBJ2-3	CASSEVPPSGGGKDTQYF	TGTGCCAGCAGTGAGGTCCCCCCGAGCGGGGGCGGGAAGGATACGCAGTATTTT
.	.	TRBV9	TRBJ2-7	CASSPDHRAGAGEQYF	TGTGCCAGCAGCCCGGATCACCGGGCGGGGGCTGGGGAGCAGTACTTC
.	.	TRBV7-2	TRBJ1-5	CASSLLVAGNQPQHF	TGTGCCAGCAGCTTATTGGTGGCAGGCAATCAGCCCCAGCATTTT
.	TRBD1	TRBV9	TRBJ1-4	CASSVGGQGNEKLFF	TGTGCCAGCAGCGTAGGAGGACAGGGAAATGAAAAACTGTTTTTT
.	TRBD2	TRBV7-9	TRBJ2-4	CASSLETSFRNIQYF	TGTGCCAGCAGCTTAGAGACTAGCTTCCGAAACATTCAGTACTTC
few	.	TRBV5-1	TRBJ2-6	CASSSRGSLSGANVLTF	TGCGCCAGCAGCTCCCGGGGTTCGCTCTCTGGGGCCAACGTCCTGACTTTC
.	TRBD1	TRBV27	TRBJ2-1	CASRKRQGVSYNEQFF	TGTGCCAGCAGAAAAAGACAGGGGGTTTCCTACAATGAGCAGTTCTTC
.	TRBD1	TRBV7-8	TRBJ1-1	CASSFGTGKGGRTEAFF	TGTGCCAGCAGCTTCGGGACAGGGAAGGGGGGCCGGACTGAAGCTTTCTTT
few	TRBD2	TRBV4-1	TRBJ2-7	CASSPGLAGGPRGSYEQYF	TGCGCCAGCAGCCCAGGACTAGCGGGGGGTCCCAGAGGGTCCTACGAGCAGTACTTC
.	TRBD1	TRBV6-6	TRBJ2-5	CASSYPGQGQETQYF	TGTGCCAGCAGTTACCCTGGACAGGGGCAAGAGACCCAGTACTTC
.	.	TRBV28	TRBJ1-1	CASSLTTVNTEAFF	TGTGCCAGCAGCCTAACCACAGTGAACACTGAAGCTTTCTTT
once	.	TRBV11-2	TRBJ1-6	CASSLMTANSPLHF	TGTGCCAGCAGCCTGATGACAGCTAATTCACCCCTCCACTTT
once	TRBD1	TRBV6-5	TRBJ2-7	CASSLGQGTAYEQYF	TGTGCCAGCAGCTTGGGACAGGGGACCGCCTACGAGCAGTACTTC
.	TRBD1	TRBV30	TRBJ1-2	CASMTGGEGYTF	TGTGCCTCAATGACAGGGGGTGAAGGCTACACCTTC
.	.	TRBV9	TRBJ2-5	CASSVALADIETQYF	TGTGCCAGCAGCGTAGCACTAGCCGATATTGAGACCCAGTACTTC
once	.	TRBV30	TRBJ2-7	CAWGAPPSGEQYF	TGTGCCTGGGGCGCTCCCCCCTCGGGGGAGCAGTACTTC
.	TRBD1	TRBV5-1	TRBJ1-2	CASSLSLQGSNGYTF	TGCGCCAGCAGCTTGTCACTACAGGGGTCCAATGGCTACACCTTC
.	.	TRBV6-5	TRBJ2-1	CASSPAGLSYNEQFF	TGTGCCAGCAGCCCAGCGGGCCTCTCCTACAATGAGCAGTTCTTC
.	TRBD1	TRBV11-2	TRBJ2-5	CASSAGTGGSETQYF	TGTGCCAGCAGCGCCGGGACAGGGGGGTCGGAGACCCAGTACTTC
.	.	TRBV6-5	TRBJ2-3	CASSGSGSDTQYF	TGTGCCAGCAGTGGTTCGGGGTCAGATACGCAGTATTTT
.	.	TRBV5-4	TRBJ2-3	CASSSPAGLTDTQYF	TGTGCCAGCAGCTCCCCGGCGGGGCTAACAGATACGCAGTATTTT
once	.	TRBV23-1	TRBJ1-5	CASSLSRGDQPQHF	TGCGCCAGCAGTCTTAGCCGGGGGGATCAGCCCCAGCATTTT
once	.	TRBV5-6	TRBJ1-2	CASSLSPQTGYGYTF	TGTGCCAGCAGCTTGTCCCCCCAGACTGGCTATGGCTACACCTTC
.	TRBD1	TRBV7-9	TRBJ1-5	CASSLGQGMKQPRHF	TGTGCCAGCAGCTTAGGACAGGGAATGAAACAGCCCCGGCATTTT
.	.	TRBV2	TRBJ1-5	CASSGQGLNTAQHF	TGTGCCAGCAGTGGTCAGGGGTTAAATACGGCCCAGCATTTT
.	.	TRBV13	TRBJ1-3	CASSAYAGAGNTIYF	TGTGCCAGCAGCGCGTATGCGGGGGCTGGAAACACCATATATTTT
.	.	TRBV13	TRBJ1-6	CASSPGRGNSPLHF	TGTGCCAGCAGCCCCGGACGGGGTAATTCACCCCTCCACTTT
.	.	TRBV7-2	TRBJ1-2	CASSLIGSGADYGYTF	TGTGCCAGCAGCTTAATAGGTTCAGGGGCTGACTATGGCTACACCTTC
once	.	TRBV7-9	TRBJ2-3	CASSLIRSLTDTQYF	TGTGCCAGCAGCTTAATCAGGTCCCTCACAGATACGCAGTATTTT
.	.	TRBV19	TRBJ1-5	CASSIDPGRGNQPQHF	TGTGCCAGTAGTATAGATCCAGGCAGGGGCAATCAGCCCCAGCATTTT
.	.	TRBV30	TRBJ1-2	CASSRYTF	TGTGCCTCTAGCCGCTACACCTTC
.	TRBD1	TRBV6-5	TRBJ2-7	CASRLTGGLEQYF	TGTGCCAGCAGACTGACAGGGGGCCTCGAGCAGTACTTC
.	TRBD1	TRBV5-4	TRBJ2-1	CASSFDPRGQNEQFF	TGTGCCAGCAGCTTTGACCCTCGGGGACAGAATGAGCAGTTCTTC
.	.	TRBV25-1	TRBJ2-5	CASSEREPRETQYF	TGTGCCAGCAGTGAGAGGGAACCCAGGGAGACCCAGTACTTC
few	.	TRBV10-3	TRBJ1-5	CAISESRVGGREQPQHF	TGTGCCATCAGTGAGTCCCGAGTTGGAGGAAGGGAACAGCCCCAGCATTTT
.	.	TRBV11-2	TRBJ2-3	CASSLAWEYTQYF	TGTGCCAGCAGCTTAGCTTGGGAGTACACGCAGTATTTT
.	TRBD2	TRBV27	TRBJ2-5	CASSPTSGGETQYF	TGTGCCAGCAGTCCGACTAGCGGGGGAGAGACCCAGTACTTC
.	.	TRBV7-9	TRBJ1-2	CASSADYGYTF	TGTGCCAGCAGCGCAGACTATGGCTACACCTTC
.	TRBD2	TRBV4-1	TRBJ2-5	CASSQDEIAGASGGQYF	TGCGCCAGCAGCCAAGATGAGATAGCGGGGGCTTCGGGGGGCCAGTACTTC
.	.	TRBV2	TRBJ2-7	CASSEAASPREYF	TGTGCCAGCAGTGAAGCCGCCAGCCCACGGGAGTACTTC
.	.	TRBV4-1	TRBJ1-2	CASSTPGQVGWGYTF	TGCGCCAGCAGCACGCCGGGACAAGTGGGTTGGGGCTACACCTTC
.	.	TRBV5-1	TRBJ1-1	CASSPESRVTEAFF	TGCGCCAGCAGCCCAGAATCGCGGGTCACTGAAGCTTTCTTT
.	.	TRBV4-3	TRBJ2-5	CASSQAQGETQYF	TGCGCCAGCAGCCAAGCCCAGGGAGAGACCCAGTACTTC
.	.	TRBV5-4	TRBJ1-2	CASSFQGITYGYTF	TGTGCCAGCAGCTTTCAGGGGATAACCTATGGCTACACCTTC